The source of this TCR beta chain is a study of T-cell reconstitution after alpha-beta-depleted transplantation in children. This clonotype was recorded many times. V shed 6 bases and J shed 1 base, with 15 bases lying between them. The CDR3 is 16 amino acids. Unique molecular identifiers were used to barcode this TCRbeta library. Using its own MiXCR run on the PCR reads, TCRdb lists one record per CDR3 protein. Seen here are 150,000 to 200,000 distinct CDR3 sequences, about 6.4% observed once, and the top ten hold roughly 3%. This clonotype was obtained from a human donor who donated a stem cell graft to a child with Wiskott-Aldrich syndrome. The J gene is TRBJ1-4, the V gene TRBV12-3 or TRBV12-4, with D perhaps matching TRBD1 (5 bases). This sample comprised PBMCs from the stem cell graft donor, obtained from the stem cell graft. The CDR3 sequence: CASSVGTVGTNEKLFF. The CDR3 DNA is TGTGCCAGCAGCGTCGGGACCGTGGGAACTAATGAAAAACTGTTTTTT.